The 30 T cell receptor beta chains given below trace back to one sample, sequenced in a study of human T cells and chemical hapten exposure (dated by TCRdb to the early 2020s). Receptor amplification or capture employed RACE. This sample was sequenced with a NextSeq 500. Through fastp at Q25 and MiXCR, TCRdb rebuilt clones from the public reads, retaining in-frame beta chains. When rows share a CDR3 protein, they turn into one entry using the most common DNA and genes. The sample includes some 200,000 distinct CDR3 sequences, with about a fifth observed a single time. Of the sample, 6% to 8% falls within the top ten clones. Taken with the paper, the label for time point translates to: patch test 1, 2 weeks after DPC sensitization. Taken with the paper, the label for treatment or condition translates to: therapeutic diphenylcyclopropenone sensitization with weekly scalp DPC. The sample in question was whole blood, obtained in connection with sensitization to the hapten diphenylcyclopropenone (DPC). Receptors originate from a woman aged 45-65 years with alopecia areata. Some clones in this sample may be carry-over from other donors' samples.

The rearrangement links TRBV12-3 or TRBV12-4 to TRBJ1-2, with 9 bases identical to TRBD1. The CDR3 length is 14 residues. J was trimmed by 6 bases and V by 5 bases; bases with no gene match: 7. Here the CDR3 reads CASSQTGGLDGYTF. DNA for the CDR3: TGTGCCAGCAGTCAAACAGGGGGCTTAGATGGCTACACCTTC.

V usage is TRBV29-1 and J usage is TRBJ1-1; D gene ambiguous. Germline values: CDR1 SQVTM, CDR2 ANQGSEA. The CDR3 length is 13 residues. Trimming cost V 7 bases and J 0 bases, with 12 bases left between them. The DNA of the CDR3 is TGCAGCGCACGAGGACTCATGAACACTGAAGCTTTCTTT. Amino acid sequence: CSARGLMNTEAFF.

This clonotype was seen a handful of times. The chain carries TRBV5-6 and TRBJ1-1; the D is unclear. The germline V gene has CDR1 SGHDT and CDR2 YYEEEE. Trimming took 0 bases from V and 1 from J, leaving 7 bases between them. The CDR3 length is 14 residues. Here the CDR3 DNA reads TGTGCCAGCAGCTTGGTCGGACGGAACACTGAAGCTTTCTTT. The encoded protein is CASSLVGRNTEAFF.

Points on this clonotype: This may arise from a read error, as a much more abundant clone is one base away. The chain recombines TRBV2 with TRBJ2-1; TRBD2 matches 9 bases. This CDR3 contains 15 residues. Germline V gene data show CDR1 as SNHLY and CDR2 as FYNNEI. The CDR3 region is CVTTRGGSGSNEQFF. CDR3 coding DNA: TGTGTCACCACCAGAGGTGGTAGCGGGAGTAATGAGCAGTTCTTC.

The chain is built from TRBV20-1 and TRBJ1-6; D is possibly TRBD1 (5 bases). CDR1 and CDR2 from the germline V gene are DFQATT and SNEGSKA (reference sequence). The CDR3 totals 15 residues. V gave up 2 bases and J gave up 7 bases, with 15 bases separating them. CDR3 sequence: CSARRDGWTNSPLHF. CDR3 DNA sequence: TGCAGTGCTAGAAGGGACGGTTGGACCAATTCACCCCTCCACTTT.

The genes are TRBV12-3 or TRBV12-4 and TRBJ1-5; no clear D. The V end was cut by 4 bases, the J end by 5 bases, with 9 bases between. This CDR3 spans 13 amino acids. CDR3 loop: CASSSLSDQPQHF. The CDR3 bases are TGTGCCAGCAGTTCCCTTTCTGATCAGCCCCAGCATTTT.

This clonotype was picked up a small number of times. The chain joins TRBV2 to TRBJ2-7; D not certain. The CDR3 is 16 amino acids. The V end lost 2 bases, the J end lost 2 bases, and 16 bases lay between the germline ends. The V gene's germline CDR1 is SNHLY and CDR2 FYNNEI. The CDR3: CASSEIDFYYAYEQYF. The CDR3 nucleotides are TGTGCCAGCAGTGAAATCGACTTTTATTACGCCTACGAGCAGTACTTC.

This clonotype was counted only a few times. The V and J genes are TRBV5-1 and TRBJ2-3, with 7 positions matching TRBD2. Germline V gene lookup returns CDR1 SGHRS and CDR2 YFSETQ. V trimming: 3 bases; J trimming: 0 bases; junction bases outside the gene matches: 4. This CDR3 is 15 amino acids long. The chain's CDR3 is CASSSAGLSTDTQYF. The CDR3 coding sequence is TGCGCCAGCAGCTCGGCGGGACTAAGCACAGATACGCAGTATTTT. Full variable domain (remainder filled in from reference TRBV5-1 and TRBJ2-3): KAGVTQTPRYLIKTRGQQVTLSCSPISGHRSVSWYQQTPGQGLQFLFEYFSETQRNKGNFPGRFSGRQFSNSRSEMNVSTLELGDSALYLCASSSAGLSTDTQYFGPGTRLTVL.

The CDR3 DNA is TGTGCCAGCATAACAGGGGGCACTGAAGCTTTCTTT. Translation gives CASITGGTEAFF. The chain carries TRBV6-6 and TRBJ1-1; 8 bases agree with TRBD1. Germline CDR1 reads MNHNY; CDR2 reads SVGAGI (reference sequence). This CDR3 spans 12 amino acids. J gave up 4 bases and V 7 bases, and 2 bases lay outside the gene matches.

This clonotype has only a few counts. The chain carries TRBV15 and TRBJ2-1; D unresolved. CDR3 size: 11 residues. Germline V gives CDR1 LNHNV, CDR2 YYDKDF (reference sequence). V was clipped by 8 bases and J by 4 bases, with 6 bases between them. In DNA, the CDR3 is TGTGCCACCCAATGGTACAATGAGCAGTTCTTC. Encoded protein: CATQWYNEQFF.

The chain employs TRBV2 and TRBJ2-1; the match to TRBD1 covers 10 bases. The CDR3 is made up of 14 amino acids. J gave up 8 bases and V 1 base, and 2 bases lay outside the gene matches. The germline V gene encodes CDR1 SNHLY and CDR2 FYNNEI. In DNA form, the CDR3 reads TGTGCCAGCAGTGAAGGACAGGGGGCGTATGAGCAGTTCTTC. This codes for CASSEGQGAYEQFF.

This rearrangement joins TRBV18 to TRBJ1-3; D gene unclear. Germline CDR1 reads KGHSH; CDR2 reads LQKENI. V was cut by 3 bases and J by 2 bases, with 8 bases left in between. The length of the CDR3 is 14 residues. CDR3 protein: CASSPPTTGNTIYF. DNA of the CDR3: TGTGCCAGCTCACCCCCGACAACTGGAAACACCATATATTTT.

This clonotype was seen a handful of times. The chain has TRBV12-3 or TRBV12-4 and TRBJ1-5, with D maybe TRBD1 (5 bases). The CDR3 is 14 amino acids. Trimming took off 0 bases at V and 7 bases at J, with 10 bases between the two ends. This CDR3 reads CASSLAGGAQPQHF. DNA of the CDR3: TGTGCCAGCAGTTTAGCGGGCGGGGCCCAGCCCCAGCATTTT.

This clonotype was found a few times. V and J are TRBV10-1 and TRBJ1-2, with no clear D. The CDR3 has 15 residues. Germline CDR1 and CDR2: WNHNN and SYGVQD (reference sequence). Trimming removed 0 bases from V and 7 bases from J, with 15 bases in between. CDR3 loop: CASSESGRGFSGYTF. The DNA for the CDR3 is TGCGCCAGCAGTGAGTCAGGCAGAGGTTTCTCTGGCTACACCTTC.

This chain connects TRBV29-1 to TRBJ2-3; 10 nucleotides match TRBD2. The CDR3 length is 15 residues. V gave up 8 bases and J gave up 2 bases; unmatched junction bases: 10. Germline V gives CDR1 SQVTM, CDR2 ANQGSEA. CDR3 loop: CSTHSGRSHTDTQYF. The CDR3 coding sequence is TGCAGCACCCATAGCGGGAGGTCGCACACAGATACGCAGTATTTT.

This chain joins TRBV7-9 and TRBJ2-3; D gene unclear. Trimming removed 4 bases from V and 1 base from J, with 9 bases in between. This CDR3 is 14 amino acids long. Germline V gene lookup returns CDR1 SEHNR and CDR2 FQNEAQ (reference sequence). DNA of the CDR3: TGTGCCAGCAGCTCCTACCAGGGCACAGATACGCAGTATTTT. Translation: CASSSYQGTDTQYF.

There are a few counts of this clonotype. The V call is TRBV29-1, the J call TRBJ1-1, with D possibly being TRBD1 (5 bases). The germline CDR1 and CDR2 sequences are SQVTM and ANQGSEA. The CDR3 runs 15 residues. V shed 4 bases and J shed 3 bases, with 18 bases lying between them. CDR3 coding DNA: TGCAGCGTTGGAGAGGGGCTGGCTTCTGACACTGAAGCTTTCTTT. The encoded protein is CSVGEGLASDTEAFF. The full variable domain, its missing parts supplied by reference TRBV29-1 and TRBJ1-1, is SAVISQKPSRDICQRGTSLTIQCQVDSQVTMMFWYRQQPGQSLTLIATANQGSEATYESGFVIDKFPISRPNLTFSTLTVSNMSPEDSSIYLCSVGEGLASDTEAFFGQGTRLTVV.

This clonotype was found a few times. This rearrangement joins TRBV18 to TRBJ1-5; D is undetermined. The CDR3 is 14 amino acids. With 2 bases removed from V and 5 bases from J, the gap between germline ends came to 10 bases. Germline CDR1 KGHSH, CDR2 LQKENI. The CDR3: CASSPDTSDQPQHF. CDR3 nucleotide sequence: TGTGCCAGCTCACCAGATACCAGTGATCAGCCCCAGCATTTT. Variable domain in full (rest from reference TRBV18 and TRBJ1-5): NAGVMQNPRHLVRRRGQEARLRCSPMKGHSHVYWYRQLPEEGLKFMVYLQKENIIDESGMPKERFSAEFPKEGPSILRIQQVVRGDSAAYFCASSPDTSDQPQHFGDGTRLSIL.

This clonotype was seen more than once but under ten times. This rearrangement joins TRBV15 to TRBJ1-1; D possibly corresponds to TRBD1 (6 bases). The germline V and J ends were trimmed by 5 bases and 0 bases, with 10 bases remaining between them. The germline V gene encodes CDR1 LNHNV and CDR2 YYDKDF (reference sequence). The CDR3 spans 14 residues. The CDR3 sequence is CATSEGGMNTEAFF. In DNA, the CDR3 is TGTGCCACCAGCGAGGGGGGGATGAACACTGAAGCTTTCTTT.

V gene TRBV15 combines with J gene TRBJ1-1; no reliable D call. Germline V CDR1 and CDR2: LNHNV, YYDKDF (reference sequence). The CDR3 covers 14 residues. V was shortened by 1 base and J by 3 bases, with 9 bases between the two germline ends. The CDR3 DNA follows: TGTGCCACCAGCAGAGTCGTGAAGGACACTGAAGCTTTCTTT. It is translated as CATSRVVKDTEAFF.

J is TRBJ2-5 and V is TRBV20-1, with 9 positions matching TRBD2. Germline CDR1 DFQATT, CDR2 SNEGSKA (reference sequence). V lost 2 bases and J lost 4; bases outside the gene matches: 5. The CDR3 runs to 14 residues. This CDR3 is CSARLAGYLETQYF. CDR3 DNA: TGCAGTGCTAGACTAGCGGGATATTTAGAGACCCAGTACTTC.

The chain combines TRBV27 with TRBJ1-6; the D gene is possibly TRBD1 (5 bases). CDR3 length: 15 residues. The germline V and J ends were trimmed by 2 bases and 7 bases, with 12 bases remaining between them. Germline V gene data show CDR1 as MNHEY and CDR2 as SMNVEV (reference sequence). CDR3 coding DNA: TGTGCCAGCAGTTTAGGGGGGTTTGGGAATTCACCCCTCCACTTT. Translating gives CASSLGGFGNSPLHF.

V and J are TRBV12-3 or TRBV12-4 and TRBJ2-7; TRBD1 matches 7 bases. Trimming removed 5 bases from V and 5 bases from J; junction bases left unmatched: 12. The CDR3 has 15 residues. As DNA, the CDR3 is TGTGCCAGCAGTCCGCCAGGGGGAAGGGCCCACGAGCAGTACTTC. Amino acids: CASSPPGGRAHEQYF.

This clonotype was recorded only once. CDR3 amino acids: CASEGPTGNTGELFF. Here the CDR3 DNA reads TGTGCCAGCGAGGGCCCGACAGGAAACACCGGGGAGCTGTTTTTT. The rearrangement joins TRBV2 to TRBJ2-2; D is possibly TRBD1 (6 bases). The CDR3 is 15 amino acids. Germline V gene data show CDR1 as SNHLY and CDR2 as FYNNEI. Trimming removed 8 bases at V and 2 bases at J, with 15 bases between.

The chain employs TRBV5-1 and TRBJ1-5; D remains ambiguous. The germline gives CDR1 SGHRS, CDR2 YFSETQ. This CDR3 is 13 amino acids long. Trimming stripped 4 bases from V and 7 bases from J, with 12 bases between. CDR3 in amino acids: CASSPLGNQPQHF. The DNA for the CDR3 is TGCGCCAGCAGCCCCCTCGGGAACCAGCCCCAGCATTTT.

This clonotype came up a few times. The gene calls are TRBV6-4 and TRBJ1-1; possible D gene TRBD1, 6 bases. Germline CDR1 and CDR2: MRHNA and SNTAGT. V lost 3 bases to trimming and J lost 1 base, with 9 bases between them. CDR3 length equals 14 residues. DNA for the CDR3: TGTGCCAGCAGTGATAGGGGGAAGAACACTGAAGCTTTCTTT. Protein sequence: CASSDRGKNTEAFF.

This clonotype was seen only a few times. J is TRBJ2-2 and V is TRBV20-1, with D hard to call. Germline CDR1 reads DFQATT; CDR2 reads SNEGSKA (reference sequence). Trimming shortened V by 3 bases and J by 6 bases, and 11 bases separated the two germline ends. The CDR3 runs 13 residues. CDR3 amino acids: CSARWGIAGELFF. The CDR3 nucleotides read TGCAGTGCTAGGTGGGGTATTGCCGGGGAGCTGTTTTTT.

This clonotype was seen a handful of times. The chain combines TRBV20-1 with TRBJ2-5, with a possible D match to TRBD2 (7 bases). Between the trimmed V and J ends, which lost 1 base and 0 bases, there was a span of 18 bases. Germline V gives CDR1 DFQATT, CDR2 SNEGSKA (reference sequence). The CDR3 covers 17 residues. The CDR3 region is CSARGRGLSPNQETQYF. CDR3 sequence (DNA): TGCAGTGCTAGAGGGCGGGGGCTCAGCCCTAACCAAGAGACCCAGTACTTC.

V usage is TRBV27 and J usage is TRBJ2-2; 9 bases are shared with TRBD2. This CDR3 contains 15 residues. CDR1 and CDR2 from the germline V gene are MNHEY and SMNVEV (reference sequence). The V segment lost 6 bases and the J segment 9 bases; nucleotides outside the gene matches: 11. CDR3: CASSLLAGGGRELFF. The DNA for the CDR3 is TGTGCCAGCAGCCTCCTGGCGGGAGGGGGTCGGGAGCTGTTTTTT.

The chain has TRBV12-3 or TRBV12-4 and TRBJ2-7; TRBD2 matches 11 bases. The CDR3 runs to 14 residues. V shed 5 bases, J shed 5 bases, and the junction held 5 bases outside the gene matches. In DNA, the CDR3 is TGTGCCAGCAGTCGGACTAGCGGGTTCCACGAGCAGTACTTC. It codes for CASSRTSGFHEQYF.